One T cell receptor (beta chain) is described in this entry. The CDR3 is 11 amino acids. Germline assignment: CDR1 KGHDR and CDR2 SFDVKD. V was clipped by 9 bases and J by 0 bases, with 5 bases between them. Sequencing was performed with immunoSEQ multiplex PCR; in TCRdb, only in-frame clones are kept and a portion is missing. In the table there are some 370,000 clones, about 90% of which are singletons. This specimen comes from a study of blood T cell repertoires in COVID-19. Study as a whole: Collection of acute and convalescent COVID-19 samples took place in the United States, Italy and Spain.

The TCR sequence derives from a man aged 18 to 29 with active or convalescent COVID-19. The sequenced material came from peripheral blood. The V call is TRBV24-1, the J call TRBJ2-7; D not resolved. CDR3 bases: TGTGCCACCCCTCCCTCCTACGAGCAGTACTTC. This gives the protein CATPPSYEQYF.